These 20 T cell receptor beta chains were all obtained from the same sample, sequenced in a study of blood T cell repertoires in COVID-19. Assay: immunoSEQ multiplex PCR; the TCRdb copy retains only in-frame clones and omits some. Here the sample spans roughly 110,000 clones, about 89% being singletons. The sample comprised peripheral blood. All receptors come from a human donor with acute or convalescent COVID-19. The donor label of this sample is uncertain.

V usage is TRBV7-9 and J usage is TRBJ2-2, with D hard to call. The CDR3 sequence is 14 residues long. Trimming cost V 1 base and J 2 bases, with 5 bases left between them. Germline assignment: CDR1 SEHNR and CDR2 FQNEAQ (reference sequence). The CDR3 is CASSLVPNTGELFF. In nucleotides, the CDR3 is TGTGCCAGCAGCTTAGTCCCAAACACCGGGGAGCTGTTTTTT.

CDR3 loop: CASSLSGRTYGYTF. As DNA, the CDR3 is TGTGCCAGCAGTTTATCCGGCAGGACTTATGGCTACACCTTC. The chain has TRBV28 and TRBJ1-2, with D unclear. The CDR3 sequence is 14 residues long. V was pared by 1 base and J by 5 bases, with 11 bases between. Germline CDR1 MDHEN, CDR2 SYDVKM.

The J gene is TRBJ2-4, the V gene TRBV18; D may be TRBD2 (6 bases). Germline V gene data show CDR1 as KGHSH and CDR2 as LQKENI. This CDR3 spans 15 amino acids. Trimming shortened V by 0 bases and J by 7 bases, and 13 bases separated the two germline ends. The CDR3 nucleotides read TGTGCCAGCTCACCACCTGTGGGACTTACGAACATTCAGTACTTC. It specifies CASSPPVGLTNIQYF.

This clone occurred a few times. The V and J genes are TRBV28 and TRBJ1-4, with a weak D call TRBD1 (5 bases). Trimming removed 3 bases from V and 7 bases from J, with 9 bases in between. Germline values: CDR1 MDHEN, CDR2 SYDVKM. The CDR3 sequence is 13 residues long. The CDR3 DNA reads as TGTGCCAGCAGTTTTGGGGGGGTTGAAAAACTGTTTTTT. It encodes CASSFGGVEKLFF.

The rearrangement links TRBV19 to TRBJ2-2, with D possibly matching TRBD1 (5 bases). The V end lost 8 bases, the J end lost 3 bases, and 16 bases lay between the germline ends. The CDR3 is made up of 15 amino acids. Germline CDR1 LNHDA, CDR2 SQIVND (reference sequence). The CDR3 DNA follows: TGTGCCAGTCGACTTCGGGCAGGGCACACCGGGGAGCTGTTTTTT. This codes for CASRLRAGHTGELFF.

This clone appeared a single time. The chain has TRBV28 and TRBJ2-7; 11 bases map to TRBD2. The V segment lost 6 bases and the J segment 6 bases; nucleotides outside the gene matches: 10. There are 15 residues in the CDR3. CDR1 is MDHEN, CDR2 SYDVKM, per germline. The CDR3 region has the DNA TGTGCCAGCAGCTCCTCGGGACTAGCGGATCCCGAGCAGTACTTC. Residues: CASSSSGLADPEQYF.

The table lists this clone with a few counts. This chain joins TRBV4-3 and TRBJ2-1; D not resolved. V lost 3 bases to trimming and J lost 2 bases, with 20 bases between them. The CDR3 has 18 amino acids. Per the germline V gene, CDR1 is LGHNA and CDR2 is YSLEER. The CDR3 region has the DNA TGCGCCAGCAGCCAGACGTGGTCGGTAGCAGTGACCTACAATGAGCAGTTCTTC. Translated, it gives CASSQTWSVAVTYNEQFF.

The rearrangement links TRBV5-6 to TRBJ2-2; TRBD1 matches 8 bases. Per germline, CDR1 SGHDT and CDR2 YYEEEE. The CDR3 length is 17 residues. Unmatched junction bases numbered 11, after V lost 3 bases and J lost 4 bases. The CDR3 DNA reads TGTGCCAGCAGCTGGGGACCGGGACAGGCGATCACCGGGGAGCTGTTTTTT. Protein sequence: CASSWGPGQAITGELFF.

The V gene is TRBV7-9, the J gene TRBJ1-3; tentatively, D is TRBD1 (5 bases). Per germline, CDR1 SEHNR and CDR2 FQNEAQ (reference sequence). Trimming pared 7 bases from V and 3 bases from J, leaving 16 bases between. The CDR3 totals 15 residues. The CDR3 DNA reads TGTGCCAGCACCTTTACCGCAGGGTTTGGAAACACCATATATTTT. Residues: CASTFTAGFGNTIYF.

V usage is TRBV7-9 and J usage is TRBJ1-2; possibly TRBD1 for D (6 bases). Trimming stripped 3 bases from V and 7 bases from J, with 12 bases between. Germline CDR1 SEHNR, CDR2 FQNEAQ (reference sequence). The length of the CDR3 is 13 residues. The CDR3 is CASSFDRTGGYTF. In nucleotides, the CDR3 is TGTGCCAGCAGCTTTGACAGGACCGGTGGCTACACCTTC.

The CDR3 DNA reads as TGTGCCAGCAGCTATACCTTCCGGGATGAGCAGTTCTTC. Amino acid sequence: CASSYTFRDEQFF. The V and J genes are TRBV7-3 and TRBJ2-1, with D uncertain. CDR3 size: 13 residues. Germline V gives CDR1 SGHTA, CDR2 FQGTGA. V was cut by 4 bases and J by 8 bases, with 12 bases left in between.

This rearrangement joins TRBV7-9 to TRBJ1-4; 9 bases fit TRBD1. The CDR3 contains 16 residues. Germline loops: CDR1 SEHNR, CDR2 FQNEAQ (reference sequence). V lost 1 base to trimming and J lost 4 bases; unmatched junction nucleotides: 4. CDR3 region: CASSLGGQGNNEKLFF. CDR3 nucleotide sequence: TGTGCCAGCAGCTTAGGAGGACAGGGGAATAATGAAAAACTGTTTTTT.

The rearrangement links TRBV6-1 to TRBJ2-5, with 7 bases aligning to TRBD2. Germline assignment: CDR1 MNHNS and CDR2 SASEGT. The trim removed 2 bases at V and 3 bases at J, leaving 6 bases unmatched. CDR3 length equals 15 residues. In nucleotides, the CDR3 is TGTGCCAGCAGTGAAAATAGCGGGTTAAAAGAGACCCAGTACTTC. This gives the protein CASSENSGLKETQYF.

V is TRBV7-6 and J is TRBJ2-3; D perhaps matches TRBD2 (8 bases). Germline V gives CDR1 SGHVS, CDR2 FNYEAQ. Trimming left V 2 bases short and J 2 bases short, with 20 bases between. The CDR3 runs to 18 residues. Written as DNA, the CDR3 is TGTGCCAGCAGCTTACGGGAGGGTTGGGACAGAAACACAGATACGCAGTATTTT. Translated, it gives CASSLREGWDRNTDTQYF. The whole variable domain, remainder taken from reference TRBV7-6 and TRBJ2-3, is GAGVSQSPRYKVTKRGQDVALRCDPISGHVSLYWYRQALGQGPEFLTYFNYEAQQDKSGLPNDRFSAERPEGSISTLTIQRTEQRDSAMYRCASSLREGWDRNTDTQYFGPGTRLTVL.

For the CDR3, the DNA is TGCGCCAGCAGCCAGGGGCCAGGCCAAATATTGTTCTTC. Amino acids: CASSQGPGQILFF. The gene calls are TRBV5-1 and TRBJ2-1; D might be TRBD1 (6 bases). In germline, CDR1 is SGHRS, CDR2 YFSETQ. Trimming removed 4 bases from V and 15 bases from J, with 20 bases in between. CDR3 size: 13 residues.

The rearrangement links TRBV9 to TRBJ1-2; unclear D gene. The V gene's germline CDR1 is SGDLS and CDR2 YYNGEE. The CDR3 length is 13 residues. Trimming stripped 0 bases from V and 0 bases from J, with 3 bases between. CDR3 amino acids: CASSVAANYGYTF. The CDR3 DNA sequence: TGTGCCAGCAGCGTAGCAGCTAACTATGGCTACACCTTC.

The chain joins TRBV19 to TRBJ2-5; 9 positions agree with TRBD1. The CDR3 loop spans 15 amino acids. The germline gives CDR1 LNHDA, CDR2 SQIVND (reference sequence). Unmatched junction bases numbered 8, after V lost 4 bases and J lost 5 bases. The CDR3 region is CASSTPGQGGETQYF. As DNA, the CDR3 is TGTGCCAGTAGTACCCCGGGACAGGGTGGGGAGACCCAGTACTTC.

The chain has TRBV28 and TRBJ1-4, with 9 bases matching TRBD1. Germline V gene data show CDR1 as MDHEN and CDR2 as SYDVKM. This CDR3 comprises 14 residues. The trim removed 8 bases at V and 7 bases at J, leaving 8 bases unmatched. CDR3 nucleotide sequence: TGTGCCAGCTCGCCGGGACAGGGCGGTGAAAAACTGTTTTTT. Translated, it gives CASSPGQGGEKLFF.

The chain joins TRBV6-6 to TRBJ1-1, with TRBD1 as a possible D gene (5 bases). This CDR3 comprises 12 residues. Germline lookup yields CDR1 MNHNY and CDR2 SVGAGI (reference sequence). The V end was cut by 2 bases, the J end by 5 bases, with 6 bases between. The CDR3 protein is CASSYGGTEAFF. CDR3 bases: TGTGCCAGCAGTTACGGGGGGACTGAAGCTTTCTTT.

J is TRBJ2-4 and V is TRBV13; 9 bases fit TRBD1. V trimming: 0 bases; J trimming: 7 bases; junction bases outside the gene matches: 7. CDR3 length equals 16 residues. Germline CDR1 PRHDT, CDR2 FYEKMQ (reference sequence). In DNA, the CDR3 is TGTGCCAGCAGCTTAGGAGGACAGGGGCTGTGGAACATTCAGTACTTC. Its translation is CASSLGGQGLWNIQYF.